The 16 T cell receptor beta chains reported below all come from one sample, sequenced in a study of blood T cell repertoires in COVID-19. Assay: immunoSEQ multiplex PCR; the TCRdb copy retains only in-frame clones and omits some. The sample yields about 63,000 clones, roughly four fifths seen once. Sequencing was performed on peripheral blood. Receptors were obtained from a man in his fifties or sixties with COVID-19, enrolled during active disease.

V usage is TRBV7-8 and J usage is TRBJ2-7; possibly TRBD2 for D (5 bases). Germline V CDR1 and CDR2: SGHVS, FQNEAQ. Trimming stripped 1 base from V and 6 bases from J, with 22 bases between. The CDR3 extends over 17 amino acids. CDR3 in DNA: TGTGCCAGCAGCTTAGACCTTAAGTTGTACCTAGGAGGCGAGCAGTACTTC. It is translated as CASSLDLKLYLGGEQYF.

V usage is TRBV7-2 and J usage is TRBJ2-2; 7 nucleotides agree with TRBD2. The CDR3 consists of 16 residues. Germline assignment: CDR1 SGHTA and CDR2 FQGNSA. With V trimmed by 2 bases and J by 1 base, 4 bases remained unmatched. The DNA for the CDR3 is TGTGCCAGCAGCTTATGGCCGGGGGGGAACACCGGGGAGCTGTTTTTT. This encodes CASSLWPGGNTGELFF.

This clone was seen a handful of times. The chain carries TRBV18 and TRBJ2-1; D possibly corresponds to TRBD2 (7 bases). This CDR3 is built from 16 residues. Looked up from germline, CDR1 is KGHSH and CDR2 is LQKENI. The germline V and J ends were trimmed by 2 bases and 8 bases, with 19 bases remaining between them. The CDR3 sequence is CASSPGGRESPDEQFF. The CDR3 DNA reads TGTGCCAGCTCACCAGGGGGGCGGGAGAGTCCCGATGAGCAGTTCTTC.

The table lists this clone with a count of one. This chain joins TRBV6-6 and TRBJ2-7; 8 nucleotides align to TRBD1. In germline, CDR1 is MNHNY, CDR2 SVGAGI (reference sequence). The V gene end was trimmed by 6 bases and the J gene end by 7 bases; junction bases not matched to a gene: 8. This CDR3 is 13 amino acids long. CDR3 sequence reads: CASREQGAGEQYF. CDR3 nucleotide sequence: TGTGCCAGCAGGGAGCAGGGGGCAGGGGAGCAGTACTTC.

V usage is TRBV19 and J usage is TRBJ2-5; the match to TRBD2 covers 7 bases. J lost 3 bases, V lost 6 bases, and 4 bases had no gene match. The CDR3 totals 13 residues. Germline V gene sequence: CDR1 LNHDA, CDR2 SQIVND (reference sequence). Here the CDR3 DNA reads TGTGCCAGTAGCCGGGGGGTCAAAGAGACCCAGTACTTC. It is translated as CASSRGVKETQYF.

V and J are TRBV7-2 and TRBJ2-2; 14 bases match TRBD2. The CDR3 sequence is 16 residues long. Germline CDR1 is SGHTA and CDR2 is FQGNSA. Losses at the gene ends were 3 bases for V and 5 bases for J; bases not matched to a gene: 2. For the CDR3, the DNA is TGTGCCAGCAGCTTGACTAGCGGGAGGGCAACCGGGGAGCTGTTTTTT. It specifies CASSLTSGRATGELFF.

V usage is TRBV5-1 and J usage is TRBJ2-5; 9 bases match TRBD2. The CDR3 runs 17 residues. The germline V gene has CDR1 SGHRS and CDR2 YFSETQ. Trimming took 0 bases from V and 1 from J; bases not matched to a gene: 7. The CDR3 DNA sequence: TGCGCCAGCAGCTTGGGCAGCGGGGGGCCAATCCAAGAGACCCAGTACTTC. Protein sequence: CASSLGSGGPIQETQYF.

About this clone: Additional DNA sequences in this sample encode the identical CDR3. This chain joins TRBV5-5 and TRBJ2-3; 9 nucleotides line up with TRBD2. The CDR3 is 16 residues long. The germline gives CDR1 SGHKS, CDR2 YYEKEE (reference sequence). CDR3 protein: CPRRWGGGGRALPGYF. In DNA form, the CDR3 reads TGTCCCCGCCGCTGGGGCGGGGGCGGGAGGGCCCTCCCTGGGTATTTT.

J is TRBJ2-7 and V is TRBV14, with 7 bases aligning to TRBD1. J gave up 6 bases and V 0 bases, and 14 bases lay outside the gene matches. The CDR3 totals 17 residues. Germline V gene data show CDR1 as SGHDN and CDR2 as FVKESK. The CDR3 sequence is CASSQDATGLRRGEQYF. As DNA, the CDR3 is TGTGCCAGCAGCCAAGACGCGACAGGGCTTCGTCGGGGCGAGCAGTACTTC.

Here the CDR3 DNA reads TGTGCCAGTAGTATCGGGACAGGTTCCGACACAGATACGCAGTATTTT. Protein: CASSIGTGSDTDTQYF. The V call is TRBV19, the J call TRBJ2-3, with 8 bases aligning to TRBD1. Trimming at V came to 3 bases and at J to 2 bases, leaving 7 bases not matched to a gene. Germline CDR1 LNHDA, CDR2 SQIVND (reference sequence). This CDR3 comprises 16 residues.

V gene TRBV11-2 combines with J gene TRBJ2-1; maybe TRBD1 (5 bases). Germline CDR1 is SGHAT and CDR2 is FQNNGV. The V end was cut by 5 bases, the J end by 2 bases, with 16 bases between. The CDR3 has 16 amino acids. DNA of the CDR3: TGTGCCAGCAGCGTCAGGCAGGGATTCACCTACAATGAGCAGTTCTTC. As protein: CASSVRQGFTYNEQFF.

The chain is built from TRBV25-1 and TRBJ1-3, with TRBD1 matching 8 bases. Germline loops: CDR1 MGHDK, CDR2 SYGVNS. The CDR3 has 13 amino acids. The ends lost 8 bases at V and 1 base at J; junction bases unmatched: 1. This CDR3 reads CASGQGSGNTIYF. CDR3 coding DNA: TGTGCCAGCGGACAGGGATCTGGAAACACCATATATTTT.

The rearrangement joins TRBV30 to TRBJ2-1, with a tentative D call TRBD2 (5 bases). Per the germline V gene, CDR1 is GTSNPN and CDR2 is SVGIG (reference sequence). The CDR3 spans 15 residues. V was pared by 4 bases and J by 2 bases, with 15 bases between. Written as DNA, the CDR3 is TGTGCCTGGACCGGACTGCTCGGGCCCTACAATGAGCAGTTCTTC. It yields the protein CAWTGLLGPYNEQFF.

This clone was counted a single time. V and J are TRBV19 and TRBJ2-4, with 10 bases matching TRBD1. This CDR3 comprises 16 residues. Trimming took 4 bases from V and 3 from J; bases not matched to a gene: 6. Germline CDR1 and CDR2: LNHDA and SQIVND (reference sequence). The CDR3 loop reads CASSKAGTGVKNIQYF. Written as DNA, the CDR3 is TGTGCCAGTAGTAAAGCCGGGACAGGGGTCAAAAACATTCAGTACTTC.

The chain recombines TRBV6-2 or TRBV6-3 with TRBJ2-1; no clear D. The CDR3 spans 16 residues. V gave up 2 bases and J gave up 1 base, with 12 bases separating them. The germline gives CDR1 MNHEY, CDR2 SVGEGT. In DNA form, the CDR3 reads TGTGCCAGCAGTTACAGTTCCAGCGAATCCTACAATGAGCAGTTCTTC. Translation: CASSYSSSESYNEQFF.

This chain uses TRBV7-9 with TRBJ2-6; possible D gene TRBD1, 5 bases. Germline V gene sequence: CDR1 SEHNR, CDR2 FQNEAQ (reference sequence). Trimming removed 5 bases from V and 9 bases from J, with 14 bases in between. This CDR3 has 14 residues. CDR3 sequence reads: CASSTFQGVNVLTF. CDR3 bases: TGTGCCAGCAGCACCTTCCAGGGCGTCAACGTCCTGACTTTC.